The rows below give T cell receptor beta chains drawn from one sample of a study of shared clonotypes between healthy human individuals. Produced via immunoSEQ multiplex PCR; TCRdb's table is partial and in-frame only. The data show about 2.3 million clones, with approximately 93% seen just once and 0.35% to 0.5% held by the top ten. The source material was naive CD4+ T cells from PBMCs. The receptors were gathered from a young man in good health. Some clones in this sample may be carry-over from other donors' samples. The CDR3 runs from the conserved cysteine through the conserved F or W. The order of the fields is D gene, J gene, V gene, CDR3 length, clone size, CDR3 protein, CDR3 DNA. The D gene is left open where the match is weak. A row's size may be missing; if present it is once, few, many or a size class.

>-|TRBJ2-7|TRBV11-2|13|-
CASSLDRRAEQYF
TGTGCCAGCAGCTTAGATAGAAGGGCCGAGCAGTACTTC
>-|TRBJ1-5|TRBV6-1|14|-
CASISGRSNQPQHF
TGTGCCAGCATATCAGGGCGCAGCAATCAGCCCCAGCATTTT
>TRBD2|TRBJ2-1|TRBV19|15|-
CASRQTSGPYNEQFF
TGTGCCAGTAGGCAGACTAGCGGACCCTACAATGAGCAGTTCTTC
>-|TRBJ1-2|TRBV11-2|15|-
CASSPQGPALRGYTF
TGTGCCAGCAGCCCTCAGGGACCGGCTTTGAGGGGCTACACCTTC
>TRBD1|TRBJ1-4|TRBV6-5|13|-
CASRDRGHEKLFF
TGTGCCAGCAGAGACAGGGGGCATGAAAAACTGTTTTTT
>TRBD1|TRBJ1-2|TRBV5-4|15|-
CASSSEAGGDYGYTF
TGTGCCAGCAGCTCGGAGGCAGGGGGTGACTATGGCTACACCTTC
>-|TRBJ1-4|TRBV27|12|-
CASSLVGEKLFF
TGTGCCAGCAGTTTAGTGGGTGAAAAACTGTTTTTT
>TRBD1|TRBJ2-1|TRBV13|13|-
CASSHGQAKRQFF
TGTGCCAGCAGTCATGGACAGGCTAAACGGCAGTTCTTC
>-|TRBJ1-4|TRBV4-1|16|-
CASKDRGFGANEKLFF
TGCGCCAGCAAGGATCGGGGCTTTGGGGCTAATGAAAAACTGTTTTTT
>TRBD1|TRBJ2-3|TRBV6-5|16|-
CASSSRDRDPTDTQYF
TGTGCCAGCAGTTCCCGGGACAGGGACCCCACAGATACGCAGTATTTT
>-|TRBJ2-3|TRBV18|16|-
CASSPVPDSGTDTQYF
TGTGCCAGCTCACCCGTCCCGGACTCGGGTACAGATACGCAGTATTTT
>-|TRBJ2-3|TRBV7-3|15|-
CASSPEAAGTDTQYF
TGTGCCAGCAGCCCGGAGGCGGCTGGCACAGATACGCAGTATTTT
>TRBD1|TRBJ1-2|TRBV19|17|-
CASSTPGQGTIVYGYTF
TGTGCCAGTAGTACCCCGGGACAGGGGACAATCGTCTATGGCTACACCTTC
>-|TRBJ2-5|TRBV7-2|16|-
CASSLRPRGLGETQYF
TGTGCCAGCAGCCTCAGACCTCGAGGGTTGGGGGAGACCCAGTACTTC
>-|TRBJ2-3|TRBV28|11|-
CGSGSTDTQYF
TGCGGCAGCGGCAGCACAGATACGCAGTATTTT
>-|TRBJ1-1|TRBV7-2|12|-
CASSLGQAEAFF
TGTGCCAGCAGCTTAGGACAGGCTGAAGCTTTCTTT
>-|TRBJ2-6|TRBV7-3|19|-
CASSLTRGGIGSGANVLTF
TGTGCCAGCAGCTTAACCCGAGGGGGAATAGGTTCTGGGGCCAACGTCCTGACTTTC
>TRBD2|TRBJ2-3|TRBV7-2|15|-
CASSRGAGGGDTQYF
TGTGCCAGCAGTCGTGGAGCGGGAGGAGGAGATACGCAGTATTTT
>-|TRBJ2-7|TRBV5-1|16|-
CASSRGWQRTSYEQYF
TGCGCCAGCAGCCGAGGGTGGCAGCGAACCTCCTACGAGCAGTACTTC
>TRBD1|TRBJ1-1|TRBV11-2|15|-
CASSQTGGLGAEAFF
TGTGCCAGCAGCCAGACAGGGGGTCTAGGGGCTGAAGCTTTCTTT
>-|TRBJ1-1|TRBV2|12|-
CASVRDNTEAFF
TGTGCCAGCGTCAGGGATAACACTGAAGCTTTCTTT
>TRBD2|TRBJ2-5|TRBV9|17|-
CASSPIRGGAVGQTQYF
TGTGCCAGCAGCCCTATTCGGGGGGGAGCGGTAGGGCAGACCCAGTACTTC
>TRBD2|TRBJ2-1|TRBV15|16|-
CATSRDGRASYNEQFF
TGTGCCACCAGCAGAGACGGGAGGGCCTCCTACAATGAGCAGTTCTTC
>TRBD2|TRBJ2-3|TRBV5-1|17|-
CASSTGLAGGPIDTQYF
TGCGCCAGCAGCACGGGACTAGCGGGAGGGCCTATAGATACGCAGTATTTT
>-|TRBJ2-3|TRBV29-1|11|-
CSVGPTDTQYF
TGCAGCGTTGGTCCCACAGATACGCAGTATTTT
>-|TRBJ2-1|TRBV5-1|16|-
CASSLFVELGGNEQFF
TGCGCCAGCAGCTTGTTTGTTGAGCTAGGGGGCAATGAGCAGTTCTTC
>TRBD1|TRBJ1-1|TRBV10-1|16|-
CASSARQGSLGTEAFF
TGCGCCAGCAGCGCGCGACAGGGTTCCCTTGGGACTGAAGCTTTCTTT
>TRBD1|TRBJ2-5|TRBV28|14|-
CASREAGGQATQYF
TGTGCCAGTAGGGAGGCAGGGGGCCAGGCGACCCAGTACTTC
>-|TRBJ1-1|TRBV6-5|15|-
CASSYSRGGDPEAFF
TGTGCCAGCAGTTACTCGAGGGGGGGGGACCCTGAAGCTTTCTTT
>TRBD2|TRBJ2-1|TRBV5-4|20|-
CASSSRGTSGRGGPYNEQFF
TGTGCCAGCAGCTCGAGGGGGACTAGCGGGAGAGGGGGCCCCTACAATGAGCAGTTCTTC
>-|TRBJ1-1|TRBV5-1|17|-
CASSLVAPGRMNTEAFF
TGCGCCAGCAGCTTGGTCGCTCCGGGACGAATGAACACTGAAGCTTTCTTT
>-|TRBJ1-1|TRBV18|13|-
CASSTDMNTEAFF
TGTGCCAGCTCGACGGACATGAACACTGAAGCTTTCTTT
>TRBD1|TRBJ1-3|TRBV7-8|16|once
CASSLGTGNSGNTIYF
TGTGCCAGCAGCTTAGGGACAGGGAACTCTGGAAACACCATATATTTT
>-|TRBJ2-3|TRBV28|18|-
CASSGRTETVPKKDTQYF
TGTGCCAGCAGCGGTCGGACGGAGACAGTTCCGAAAAAAGATACGCAGTATTTT
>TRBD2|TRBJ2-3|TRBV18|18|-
CASSPQPSLAGGTDTQYF
TGTGCCAGCTCACCGCAGCCAAGTCTAGCGGGAGGTACAGATACGCAGTATTTT
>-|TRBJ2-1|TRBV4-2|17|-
CASSQDFGRLGYNEQFF
TGTGCCAGCAGCCAAGATTTTGGCCGACTGGGTTACAATGAGCAGTTCTTC
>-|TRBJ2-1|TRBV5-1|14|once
CASSFGGIDNEQFF
TGCGCCAGCAGCTTTGGCGGAATCGACAATGAGCAGTTCTTC
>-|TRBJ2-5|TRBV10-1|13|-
CASRAVRWETQYF
TGCGCCAGCAGAGCAGTGAGATGGGAGACCCAGTACTTC
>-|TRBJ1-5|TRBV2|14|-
CASSRSQGNQPQHF
TGTGCCAGCAGCCGATCCCAGGGAAATCAGCCCCAGCATTTT
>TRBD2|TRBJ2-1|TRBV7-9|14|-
CASSSVAGYNEQFF
TGTGCCAGCAGCTCGGTAGCGGGCTACAATGAGCAGTTCTTC
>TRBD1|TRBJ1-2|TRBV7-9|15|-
CASSLYDRETYGYTF
TGTGCCAGCAGCTTATACGACAGGGAAACTTATGGCTACACCTTC
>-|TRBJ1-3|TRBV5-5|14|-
CASSLSQGGNTIYF
TGTGCCAGCAGCTTGTCACAGGGTGGAAACACCATATATTTT
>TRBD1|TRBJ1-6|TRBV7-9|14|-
CASSGRTGGSPLHF
TGTGCCAGCAGCGGCCGGACAGGGGGATCACCCCTCCACTTT
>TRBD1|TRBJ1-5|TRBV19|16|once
CASSIWGTGVDQPQHF
TGTGCCAGTAGTATTTGGGGGACAGGAGTAGATCAGCCCCAGCATTTT
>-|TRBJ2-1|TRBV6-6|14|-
CASSYTGIGNEQFF
TGTGCCAGCAGTTATACAGGAATAGGGAATGAGCAGTTCTTC
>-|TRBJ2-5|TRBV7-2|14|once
CASSGSGPPETQYF
TGTGCCAGCAGCGGATCCGGGCCCCCAGAGACCCAGTACTTC
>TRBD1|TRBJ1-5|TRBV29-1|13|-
CSVGQGANQPQHF
TGCAGCGTGGGACAGGGGGCAAATCAGCCCCAGCATTTT
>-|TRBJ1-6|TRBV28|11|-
CASAFNSPLHF
TGTGCCAGCGCATTCAATTCACCCCTCCACTTT
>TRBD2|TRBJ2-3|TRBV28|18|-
CASSLKASGATSTDTQYF
TGTGCCAGCAGTTTAAAGGCTAGCGGGGCCACTAGCACAGATACGCAGTATTTT
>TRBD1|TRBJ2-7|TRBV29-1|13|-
CSAKDRGFYEQYF
TGCAGCGCTAAGGACAGGGGGTTTTACGAGCAGTACTTC
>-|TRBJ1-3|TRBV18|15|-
CASSAAERSGNTIYF
TGTGCCAGCTCAGCCGCGGAGCGCTCTGGAAACACCATATATTTT
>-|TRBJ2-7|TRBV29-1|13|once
CSAGVQNLNEQYF
TGCAGCGCCGGGGTACAGAATCTAAACGAGCAGTACTTC
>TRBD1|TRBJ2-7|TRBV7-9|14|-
CASSFGQGADEQYF
TGTGCCAGCAGCTTCGGACAGGGGGCAGACGAGCAGTACTTC
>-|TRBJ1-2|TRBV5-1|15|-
CASSLGQGEIYGYTF
TGCGCCAGCAGCTTGGGCCAGGGAGAGATCTATGGCTACACCTTC
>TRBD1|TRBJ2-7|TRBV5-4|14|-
CASSSQQGNDEQYF
TGTGCCAGCAGCTCTCAACAGGGGAATGACGAGCAGTACTTC
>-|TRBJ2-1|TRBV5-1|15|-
CASSLEPSSYNEQFF
TGCGCCAGCAGCCTGGAGCCCAGCTCCTACAATGAGCAGTTCTTC
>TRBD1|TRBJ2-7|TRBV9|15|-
CASSVGQGAFYEQYF
TGTGCCAGCAGCGTCGGTCAGGGGGCGTTCTACGAGCAGTACTTC
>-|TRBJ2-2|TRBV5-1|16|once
CASSLALQGNTGELFF
TGCGCCAGCAGCTTGGCCCTACAGGGGAACACCGGGGAGCTGTTTTTT